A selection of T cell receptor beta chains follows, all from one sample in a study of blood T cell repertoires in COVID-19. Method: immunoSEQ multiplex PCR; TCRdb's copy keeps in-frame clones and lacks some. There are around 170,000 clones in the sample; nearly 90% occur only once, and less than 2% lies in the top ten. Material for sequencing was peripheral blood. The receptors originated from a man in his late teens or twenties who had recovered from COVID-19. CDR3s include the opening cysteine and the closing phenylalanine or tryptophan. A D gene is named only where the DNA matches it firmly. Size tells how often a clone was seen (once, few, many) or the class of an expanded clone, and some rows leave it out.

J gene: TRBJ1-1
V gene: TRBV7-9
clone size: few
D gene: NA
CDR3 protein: CAGGHLNTEAFF
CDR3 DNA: TGTGCCGGGGGACATTTGAACACTGAAGCTTTCTTT

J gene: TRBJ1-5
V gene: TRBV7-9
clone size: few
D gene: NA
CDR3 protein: CASSSQGNQPQHF
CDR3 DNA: TGTGCCAGCAGCTCCCAGGGGAATCAGCCCCAGCATTTT

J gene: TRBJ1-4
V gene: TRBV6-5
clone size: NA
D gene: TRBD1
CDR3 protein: CASRTGTAKLFF
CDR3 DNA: TGTGCCAGCAGGACCGGGACAGCTAAACTGTTTTTT

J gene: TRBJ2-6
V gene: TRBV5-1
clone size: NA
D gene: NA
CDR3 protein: CASSLDALKGANVLTF
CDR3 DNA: TGCGCCAGCAGCTTGGACGCCCTAAAGGGGGCCAACGTCCTGACTTTC

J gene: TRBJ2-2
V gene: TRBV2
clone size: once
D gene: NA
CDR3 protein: CASKEASNTGELFF
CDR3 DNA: TGTGCCAGCAAAGAGGCCTCGAACACCGGGGAGCTGTTTTTT

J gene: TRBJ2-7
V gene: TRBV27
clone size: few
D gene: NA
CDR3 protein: CASSTGHAGEQYF
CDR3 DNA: TGTGCCAGCAGTACAGGGCACGCGGGCGAGCAGTACTTC

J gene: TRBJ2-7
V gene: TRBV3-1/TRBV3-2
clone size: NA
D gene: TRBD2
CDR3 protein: CASSPGLAGVEQYF
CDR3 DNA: TGTGCCAGCAGCCCGGGACTAGCGGGAGTCGAGCAGTACTTC

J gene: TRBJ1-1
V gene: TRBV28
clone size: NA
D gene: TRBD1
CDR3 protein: CASSWGQGTEAFF
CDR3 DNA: TGTGCCAGCAGTTGGGGACAGGGCACTGAAGCTTTCTTT

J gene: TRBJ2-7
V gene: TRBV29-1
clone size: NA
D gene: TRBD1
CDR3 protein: CSVAPLGGLEQYF
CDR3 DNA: TGCAGCGTTGCTCCCTTAGGGGGCCTCGAGCAGTACTTC

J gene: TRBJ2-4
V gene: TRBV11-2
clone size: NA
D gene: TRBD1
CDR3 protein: CASSNGQGGSKNIQYF
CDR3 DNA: TGTGCCAGCAGCAACGGACAGGGGGGGTCCAAAAACATTCAGTACTTC

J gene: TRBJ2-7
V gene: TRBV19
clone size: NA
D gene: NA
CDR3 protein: CASSHRVFSYEQYF
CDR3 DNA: TGTGCCAGTAGCCACAGGGTTTTCTCCTACGAGCAGTACTTC

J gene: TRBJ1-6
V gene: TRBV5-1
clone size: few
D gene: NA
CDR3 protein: CASTPTSNNSPLHF
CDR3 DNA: TGCGCCAGCACACCTACTAGTAATAATTCACCCCTCCACTTT

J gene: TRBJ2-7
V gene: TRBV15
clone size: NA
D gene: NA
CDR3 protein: CATSREPTYEQYF
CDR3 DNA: TGTGCCACCAGCAGAGAGCCTACCTACGAGCAGTACTTC

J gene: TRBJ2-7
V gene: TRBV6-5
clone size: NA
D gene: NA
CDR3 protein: CASMGQGLYEQYF
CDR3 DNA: TGTGCCAGCATGGGCCAGGGTCTCTACGAGCAGTACTTC

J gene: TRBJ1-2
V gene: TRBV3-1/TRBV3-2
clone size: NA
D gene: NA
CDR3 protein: CASSTDSDYGYTF
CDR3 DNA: TGTGCCAGCAGCACGGACAGTGACTATGGCTACACCTTC

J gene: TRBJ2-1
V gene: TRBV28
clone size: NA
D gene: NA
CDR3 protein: CASSLFSGPSSYNEQFF
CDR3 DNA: TGTGCCAGCAGTTTATTTAGCGGCCCCTCCTCCTACAATGAGCAGTTCTTC

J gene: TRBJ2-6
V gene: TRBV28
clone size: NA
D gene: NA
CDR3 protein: CASSQGIPGANVLTF
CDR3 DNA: TGTGCCAGCAGTCAGGGCATCCCTGGGGCCAACGTCCTGACTTTC

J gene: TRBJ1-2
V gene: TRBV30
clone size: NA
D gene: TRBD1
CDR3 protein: CAWSQGVSGYTF
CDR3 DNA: TGTGCCTGGAGTCAGGGGGTGAGTGGCTACACCTTC

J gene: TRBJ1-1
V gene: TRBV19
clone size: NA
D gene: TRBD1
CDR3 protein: CASDRGNTEAFF
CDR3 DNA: TGTGCCAGCGACAGGGGGAACACTGAAGCTTTCTTT

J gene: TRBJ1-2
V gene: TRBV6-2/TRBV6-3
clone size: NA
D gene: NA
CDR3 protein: CASSQLSRGGIIGYTF
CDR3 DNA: TGTGCCAGCAGTCAACTCAGTCGGGGAGGGATCATCGGCTACACCTTC

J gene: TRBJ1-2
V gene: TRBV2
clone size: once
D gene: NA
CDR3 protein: CASSEQQVSGYTF
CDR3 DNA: TGTGCCAGCAGTGAACAGCAGGTCAGCGGCTACACCTTC

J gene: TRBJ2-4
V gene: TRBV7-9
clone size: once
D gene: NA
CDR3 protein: CASSLMGGGARRQNIQYF
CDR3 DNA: TGTGCCAGCAGCTTAATGGGAGGGGGGGCCCGCCGTCAAAACATTCAGTACTTC

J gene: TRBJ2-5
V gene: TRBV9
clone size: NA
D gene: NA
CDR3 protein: CASSRGAIQETQYF
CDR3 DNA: TGTGCCAGCAGCCGCGGGGCTATCCAAGAGACCCAGTACTTC

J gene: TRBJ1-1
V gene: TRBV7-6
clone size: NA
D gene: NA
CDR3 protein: CASSQNSNTEAFF
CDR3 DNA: TGTGCCAGCAGCCAAAATAGTAACACTGAAGCTTTCTTT

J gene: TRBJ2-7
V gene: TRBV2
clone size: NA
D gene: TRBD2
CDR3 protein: CASRRGLGGSDEQYF
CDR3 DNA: TGTGCCAGCAGGAGAGGGCTAGGCGGGAGCGACGAGCAGTACTTC

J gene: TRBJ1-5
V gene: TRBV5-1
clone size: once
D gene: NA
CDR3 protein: CASSENSNQPQHF
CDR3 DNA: TGCGCCAGCAGCGAGAATAGCAATCAGCCCCAGCATTTT

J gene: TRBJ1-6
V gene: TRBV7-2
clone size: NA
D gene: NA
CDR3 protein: CASSLATGSPLHF
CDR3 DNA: TGTGCCAGCAGCTTAGCAACGGGATCACCCCTCCACTTT

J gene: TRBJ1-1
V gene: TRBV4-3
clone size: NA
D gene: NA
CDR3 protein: CASSRTSNMNTEAFF
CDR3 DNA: TGCGCCAGCAGCCGGACAAGTAATATGAACACTGAAGCTTTCTTT

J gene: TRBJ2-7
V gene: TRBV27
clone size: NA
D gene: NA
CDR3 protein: CASSLGPGYEQYF
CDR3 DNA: TGTGCCAGCAGTTTAGGTCCGGGATACGAGCAGTACTTC

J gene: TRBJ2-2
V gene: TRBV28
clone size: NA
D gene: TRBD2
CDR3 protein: CASSLGLAGIVAGELFF
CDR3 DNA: TGTGCCAGCAGCTTGGGACTAGCGGGAATAGTAGCCGGGGAGCTGTTTTTT

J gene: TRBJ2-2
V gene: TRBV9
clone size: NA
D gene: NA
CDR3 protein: CASSARTGAGELFF
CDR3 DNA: TGTGCCAGCAGCGCCCGGACTGGGGCCGGGGAGCTGTTTTTT

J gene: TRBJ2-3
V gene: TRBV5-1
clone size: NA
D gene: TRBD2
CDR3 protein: CASSLVAGASDTQYF
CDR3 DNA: TGCGCCAGCAGCTTGGTCGCGGGAGCTTCAGATACGCAGTATTTT

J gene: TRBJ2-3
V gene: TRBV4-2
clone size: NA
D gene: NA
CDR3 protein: CASGSDTQYF
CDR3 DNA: TGTGCCAGCGGCTCAGATACGCAGTATTTT

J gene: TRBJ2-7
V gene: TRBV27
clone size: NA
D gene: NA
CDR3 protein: CASSSLDSYEQYF
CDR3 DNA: TGTGCCAGCAGTTCCCTGGACTCTTACGAGCAGTACTTC

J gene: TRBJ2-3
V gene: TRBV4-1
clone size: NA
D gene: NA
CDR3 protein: CASSLVSTDTQYF
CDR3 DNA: TGCGCCAGCAGCCTAGTTAGCACAGATACGCAGTATTTT

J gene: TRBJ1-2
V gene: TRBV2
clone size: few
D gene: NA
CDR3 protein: CASSESGYYGYTF
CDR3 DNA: TGTGCCAGCAGTGAAAGCGGGTACTATGGCTACACCTTC

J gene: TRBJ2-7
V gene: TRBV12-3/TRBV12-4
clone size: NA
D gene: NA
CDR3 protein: CASSRTSSYEQYF
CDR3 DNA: TGTGCCAGCAGTCGCACCAGCTCCTACGAGCAGTACTTC

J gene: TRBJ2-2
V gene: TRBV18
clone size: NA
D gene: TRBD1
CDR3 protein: CASSPSMGQTFTGELFF
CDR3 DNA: TGTGCCAGCTCACCAAGTATGGGACAGACTTTCACCGGGGAGCTGTTTTTT

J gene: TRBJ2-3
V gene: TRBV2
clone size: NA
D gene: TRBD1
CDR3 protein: CASTDRATDTQYF
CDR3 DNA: TGTGCCAGCACTGACAGGGCCACAGATACGCAGTATTTT

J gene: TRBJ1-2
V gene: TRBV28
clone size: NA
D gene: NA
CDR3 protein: CASSPVRANYGYTF
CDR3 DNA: TGTGCCAGCAGCCCCGTCCGAGCAAACTATGGCTACACCTTC

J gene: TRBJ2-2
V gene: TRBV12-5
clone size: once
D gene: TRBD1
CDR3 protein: CASGFGTGGSGELFF
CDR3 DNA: TGTGCTAGTGGTTTTGGGACAGGGGGCTCCGGGGAGCTGTTTTTT

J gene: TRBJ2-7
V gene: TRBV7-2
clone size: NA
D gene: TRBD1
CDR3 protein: CASSKQGAPYEQYF
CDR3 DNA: TGTGCCAGCAGCAAGCAGGGGGCCCCCTACGAGCAGTACTTC

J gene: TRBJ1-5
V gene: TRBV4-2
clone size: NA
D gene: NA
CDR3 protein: CASSQDSGGNQPQHF
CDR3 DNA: TGTGCCAGCAGCCAAGATTCGGGGGGAAATCAGCCCCAGCATTTT

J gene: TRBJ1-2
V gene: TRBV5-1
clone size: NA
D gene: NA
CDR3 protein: CASSFRDFGHGYTF
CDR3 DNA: TGCGCCAGCAGCTTCAGGGATTTCGGACATGGCTACACCTTC

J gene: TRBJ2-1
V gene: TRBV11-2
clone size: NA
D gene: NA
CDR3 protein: CASSLGIGAYNEQFF
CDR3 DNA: TGTGCCAGCAGCTTAGGAATCGGAGCTTACAATGAGCAGTTCTTC

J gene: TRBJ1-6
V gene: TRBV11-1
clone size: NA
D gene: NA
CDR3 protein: CASSVTLNSPLHF
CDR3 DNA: TGTGCCAGCAGCGTCACTCTAAATTCACCCCTCCACTTT

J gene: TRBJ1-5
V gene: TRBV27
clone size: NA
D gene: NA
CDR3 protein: CASSLVTDQPQHF
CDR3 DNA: TGTGCCAGCAGTCTAGTGACGGATCAGCCCCAGCATTTT

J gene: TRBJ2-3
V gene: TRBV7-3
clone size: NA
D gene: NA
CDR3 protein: CASSLKQTTDTQYF
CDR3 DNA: TGTGCCAGCAGCTTAAAACAGACCACAGATACGCAGTATTTT

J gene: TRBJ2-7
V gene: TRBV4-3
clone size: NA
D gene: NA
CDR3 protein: CASSQDKGGGPFEQYF
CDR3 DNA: TGCGCCAGCAGCCAAGATAAAGGGGGAGGGCCCTTCGAGCAGTACTTC

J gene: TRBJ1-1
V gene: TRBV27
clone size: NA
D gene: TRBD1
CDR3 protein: CASSSTGVFHTEAFF
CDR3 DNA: TGTGCCAGCAGTTCGACAGGGGTCTTTCACACTGAAGCTTTCTTT

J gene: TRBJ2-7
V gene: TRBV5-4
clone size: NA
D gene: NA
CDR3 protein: CASSVYGRGPYEQYF
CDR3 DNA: TGTGCCAGCAGCGTCTACGGGAGAGGCCCCTACGAGCAGTACTTC

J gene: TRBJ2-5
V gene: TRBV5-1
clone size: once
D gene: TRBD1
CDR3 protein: CASSRDRAETQYF
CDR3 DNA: TGCGCCAGCAGTCGGGACAGGGCAGAGACCCAGTACTTC